Shown below are 20 T cell receptor beta chains from a single sample sequenced in a study of T-cell reconstitution after alpha-beta-depleted transplantation in children. Their recognized antigens are unknown. A library of TCRbeta sequences, prepared with unique molecular identifiers, was generated. Via MiXCR, TCRdb re-called the PCR reads, giving one row per CDR3 protein. The table has hundreds of thousands of distinct CDR3 sequences, almost 8% seen once. Findings and caveats of the study: Most T-cell counts and diversity one year after the transplant came from T cells that were newly produced.

The sequencing here drew on peripheral blood, taken 360 days after TCRalphabeta/CD19-depleted stem cell transplant. Receptor source: a female patient aged 2-9 years who had a stem cell transplant for Fanconi anemia, so the T cells may come from the graft donor.

This clonotype was counted many times. J is TRBJ2-1 and V is TRBV7-8, with TRBD1 as a possible D gene (6 bases). Trimming cost V 1 base and J 4 bases, with 17 bases left between them. From germline, CDR1 is SGHVS and CDR2 FQNEAQ. This CDR3 has 17 amino acids. The CDR3 is CASSLEGPTGPYNEQFF. The CDR3 region has the DNA TGTGCCAGCAGCTTAGAGGGGCCGACAGGACCATACAATGAGCAGTTCTTC.

In this sample, this clonotype turned up many times. The genes are TRBV5-1 and TRBJ2-2; D unclear. Trimming cost V 3 bases and J 6 bases, with 12 bases left between them. Germline loops: CDR1 SGHRS, CDR2 YFSETQ. The length of the CDR3 is 14 residues. The CDR3 region has the DNA TGCGCCAGCAGCTCGGACCCGGTTCCCGGGGAGCTGTTTTTT. It yields the protein CASSSDPVPGELFF.

This clonotype has just a few counts. V and J are TRBV12-3 or TRBV12-4 and TRBJ2-2; 13 nucleotides align to TRBD2. The V gene end was trimmed by 2 bases and the J gene end by 5 bases; junction bases not matched to a gene: 5. The CDR3 extends over 17 amino acids. CDR3 in amino acids: CASSLPRTSGGTGELFF. The CDR3 region has the DNA TGTGCCAGCAGTTTACCACGGACTAGCGGGGGTACCGGGGAGCTGTTTTTT.

The chain combines TRBV6-1 with TRBJ1-2, with D unclear. The ends were cut back, 9 bases at V and 0 bases at J, with 20 bases in the middle. CDR1 is MNHNS, CDR2 SASEGT, per germline. This CDR3 has 16 residues. The CDR3 protein is CASSERPIEANYGYTF. CDR3 nucleotides: TGTGCCAGTTCTGAGAGACCGATCGAAGCTAACTATGGCTACACCTTC.

This clonotype was seen repeatedly, ten times or more. This sequence joins TRBV20-1 and TRBJ2-7, with 7 bases matching TRBD2. This CDR3 has 13 residues. Germline values: CDR1 DFQATT, CDR2 SNEGSKA (reference sequence). The V gene end was trimmed by 6 bases and the J gene end by 3 bases; junction bases not matched to a gene: 8. The CDR3 region is CSAISGGGYEQYF. The DNA for the CDR3 is TGCAGTGCCATAAGTGGCGGGGGCTACGAGCAGTACTTC.

This clonotype was counted at least ten times. The chain recombines TRBV7-8 with TRBJ1-2; maybe TRBD1 (6 bases). Germline lookup yields CDR1 SGHVS and CDR2 FQNEAQ. V lost 5 bases, J lost 2 bases, and 15 bases lay in between. The CDR3 is 15 amino acids. The CDR3 DNA sequence: TGTGCCAGCAGCATAAGATCCGGGACAAACTATGGCTACACCTTC. Translation gives CASSIRSGTNYGYTF.

This clonotype was seen a few times. The rearrangement links TRBV4-1 to TRBJ1-5, with D uncertain. V was cut by 4 bases and J by 10 bases, with 17 bases left in between. This CDR3 contains 14 residues. Per germline, CDR1 MGHRA and CDR2 YSYEKL. This CDR3 is CASSPRSEVTPQHF. In DNA form, the CDR3 reads TGCGCCAGCAGCCCCCGGTCCGAGGTCACCCCCCAGCATTTT.

This clonotype appeared a single time. The CDR3 DNA follows: TGCAGTGCTAGAGGCGGGCCGGGCCTAACTTCAGCTAACTATGGCTACACCTTC. Translation: CSARGGPGLTSANYGYTF. The chain is built from TRBV20-1 and TRBJ1-2; D not certain. In germline, CDR1 is DFQATT, CDR2 SNEGSKA (reference sequence). V lost 1 base and J 0 bases, leaving 21 bases between the germline ends. The CDR3 consists of 18 residues.

This clonotype was observed at least ten times. This chain uses TRBV7-3 with TRBJ2-2, with 11 bases lining up with TRBD2. The length of the CDR3 is 17 residues. The V gene's germline CDR1 is SGHTA and CDR2 FQGTGA. The V segment lost 4 bases and the J segment 0 bases; nucleotides outside the gene matches: 4. The DNA of the CDR3 is TGTGCCAGCAGCTCTACTAGCGGGGGCCCGAACACCGGGGAGCTGTTTTTT. This sequence encodes CASSSTSGGPNTGELFF.

The CDR3 sequence is CASSPLLAVLTDTQYF. In DNA form, the CDR3 reads TGTGCCAGCAGCCCCCTGCTAGCGGTCTTGACAGATACGCAGTATTTT. V gene TRBV3-1 combines with J gene TRBJ2-3; the match to TRBD2 covers 7 bases. CDR1 LGHDT and CDR2 YNNKEL come from the germline V gene (reference sequence). V dropped 4 bases and J dropped 3; count of bases not matched to a gene: 10. The CDR3 loop spans 16 amino acids.

To note about this clonotype: This may arise from a read error, as a much more abundant clone is one base away. The V and J genes are TRBV9 and TRBJ2-1, with D possibly being TRBD2 (5 bases). Germline loops: CDR1 SGDLS, CDR2 YYNGEE. This CDR3 has 12 amino acids. CDR3 sequence (DNA): TGTGCCGGCAGCGTAGGCGGGTTGCCGAAGTTCTTC. Amino acid sequence: CAGSVGGLPKFF.

A note on this clonotype: Since a much larger clone is just one base distant, this may be a read error. The chain is built from TRBV20-1 and TRBJ1-5; TRBD1 agrees at 9 bases. This CDR3 is built from 14 residues. Unmatched junction bases numbered 10, after V lost 6 bases and J lost 7 bases. Germline V gives CDR1 DFQATT, CDR2 SNEGSKA (reference sequence). CDR3 DNA sequence: TGCAGTGCCGTCCGGGACAGGGTAGAACAGCCCCAGCATTTT. It is translated as CSAVRDRVEQPQHF.

This clonotype has at least ten counts. The chain uses TRBV6-5 and TRBJ2-7; 7 bases are a match to TRBD1. Germline CDR1 is MNHEY and CDR2 is SVGAGI. J lost 5 bases, V lost 11 bases, and 6 bases had no gene match. The CDR3 is 11 amino acids. In DNA form, the CDR3 reads TGTGCCGCCCACAGGGGTGACGAGCAGTACTTC. Translated, it gives CAAHRGDEQYF.

This clonotype was detected ten times or more. The chain carries TRBV7-3 and TRBJ2-7; 8 bases agree with TRBD2. Germline CDR1 and CDR2: SGHTA and FQGTGA. The CDR3 sequence is 13 residues long. V was clipped by 0 bases and J by 6 bases; unmatched bases: 1. The CDR3: CASSLTSGGEQYF. The CDR3 DNA is TGTGCCAGCAGCTTAACGAGCGGGGGCGAGCAGTACTTC.

DNA of the CDR3: TGTGCCAGCAGCTTAGCGATTCAGTGGGACGAGCAGTACGTC. Protein product: CASSLAIQWDEQYV. The V call is TRBV11-2, the J call TRBJ2-7; D not certain. V lost 1 base to trimming and J lost 5 bases, with 12 bases between them. This CDR3 spans 14 amino acids. Germline V lookup: CDR1 SGHAT, CDR2 FQNNGV.

The V gene is TRBV19, the J gene TRBJ2-7; 7 bases match TRBD1. V trimming: 7 bases; J trimming: 2 bases; junction bases outside the gene matches: 5. CDR3 length equals 13 residues. Germline V gene data show CDR1 as LNHDA and CDR2 as SQIVND (reference sequence). CDR3: CASKAGGTYEQYF. Here the CDR3 DNA reads TGTGCCAGTAAAGCAGGGGGTACCTACGAGCAGTACTTC.

This clonotype has a count of ten or more. The CDR3 region has the DNA TGTGCCAGCAGCTTACTCCACCTAGCGGGAGGGTACAATGAGCAGTTCTTC. This gives the protein CASSLLHLAGGYNEQFF. The V and J genes are TRBV7-3 and TRBJ2-1; 12 bases align to TRBD2. In germline, CDR1 is SGHTA, CDR2 FQGTGA. The J segment lost 4 bases and the V segment lost 2 bases, leaving 6 bases of the junction unmatched. The length of the CDR3 is 17 residues.

This clonotype came up many times. CDR3: CASSLSGLTDTQYF. The CDR3 coding sequence is TGTGCCAGCAGCTTATCTGGTCTCACAGATACGCAGTATTTT. This chain joins TRBV7-3 and TRBJ2-3; no reliable D call. This CDR3 has 14 residues. The V gene's germline CDR1 is SGHTA and CDR2 FQGTGA. Trimming cost V 2 bases and J 2 bases, with 8 bases left between them.

J is TRBJ1-3 and V is TRBV11-2; the D gene is possibly TRBD1 (5 bases). Trimming removed 2 bases from V and 4 bases from J, with 15 bases in between. This CDR3 has 16 amino acids. Per germline, CDR1 SGHAT and CDR2 FQNNGV. CDR3 bases: TGTGCCAGCAGCTTACCAGGGTCCCGAGGGGGAAACACCATATATTTT. Translating it yields CASSLPGSRGGNTIYF.

The chain combines TRBV10-3 with TRBJ1-2; 7 positions match TRBD1. The V segment lost 1 base and the J segment 3 bases; nucleotides outside the gene matches: 5. This CDR3 region has 15 residues. Germline V CDR1 and CDR2: ENHRY, SYGVKD. The CDR3 reads CAISEYEGADYGYTF. The DNA of the CDR3 is TGTGCCATCAGTGAGTACGAGGGGGCAGACTATGGCTACACCTTC.